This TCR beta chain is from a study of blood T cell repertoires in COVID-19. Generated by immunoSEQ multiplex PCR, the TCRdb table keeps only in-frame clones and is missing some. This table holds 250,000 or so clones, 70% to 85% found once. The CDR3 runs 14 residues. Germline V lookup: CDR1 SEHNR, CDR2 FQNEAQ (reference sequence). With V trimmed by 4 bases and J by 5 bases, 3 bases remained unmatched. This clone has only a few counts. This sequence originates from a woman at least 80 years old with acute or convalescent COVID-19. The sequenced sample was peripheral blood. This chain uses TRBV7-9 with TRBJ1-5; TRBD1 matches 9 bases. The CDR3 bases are TGTGCCAGCAGCTCGACAGGGGGGCATCAGCCCCAGCATTTT. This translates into CASSSTGGHQPQHF.